This is a list of T cell receptor beta chains from one sample in a study of T-cell memory formation after mild COVID-19. MiXCR, run by TCRdb on the 5' RACE reads, gives a single entry per CDR3 protein. Seen here are 350,000 to 500,000 distinct CDR3 sequences, roughly 20% observed once, and the top ten hold approximately 8.1%. Sequencing used PBMCs or a T cell subset sorted from them (not recorded which). These receptors were obtained from an adult woman who had mild COVID-19 (a few samples of this study predate the infection). Cell type and time point are not known. CDR3s include the opening cysteine and the closing phenylalanine or tryptophan. The D gene is left open where the match is weak. The listing skips clone size in some rows; elsewhere it reads once, few, many or a size class.

clone_size	v_call	d_call	j_call	cdr3_length	cdr3_nt	cdr3_aa
-	TRBV5-1	TRBD1	TRBJ2-1	17	TGCGCCAGCAGCTCCACCCCGGGACAGGGGACCTACAATGAGCAGTTCTTC	CASSSTPGQGTYNEQFF
-	TRBV29-1	TRBD1	TRBJ1-2	13	TGCAGCGTACAAACAGGGGCCAACTATGGCTACACCTTC	CSVQTGANYGYTF
-	TRBV7-9	TRBD2	TRBJ2-5	14	TGTGCCAGCTGGACTAGCGGGAGCCAAGAGACCCAGTACTTC	CASWTSGSQETQYF
many	TRBV24-1	TRBD2	TRBJ2-1	16	TGTGCCACCAGTGAGCAGGGGCTAGCGGGACGTAATGAGCAGTTCTTC	CATSEQGLAGRNEQFF
-	TRBV20-1	TRBD2	TRBJ2-1	14	TGCAGTGCCTACCAAGCGGGAGTGGGGAATGAGCAGTTCTTC	CSAYQAGVGNEQFF
many	TRBV7-6	TRBD1	TRBJ1-2	16	TGTGCCAGCAGCTTAGGTGTAGGACAGGGCCTCTATGGCTACACCTTC	CASSLGVGQGLYGYTF
-	TRBV7-9	-	TRBJ2-7	15	TGTGCCAGCAGCTCTGAACCAGTTCGTGGGGACGAGCAGTACTTC	CASSSEPVRGDEQYF
once	TRBV12-3/TRBV12-4	TRBD1	TRBJ1-1	13	TGTGCCAGCAGAGCGACAGGGTCCAGTGAAGCTTTCTTT	CASRATGSSEAFF
-	TRBV7-9	-	TRBJ1-2	16	TGTGCCAGCAGCTCGAGTCAGGGGAGGGCTAACTATGGCTACACCTTC	CASSSSQGRANYGYTF
-	TRBV12-3/TRBV12-4	-	TRBJ1-2	17	TGTGCCAGCAGTCCACCCCTTGGGGAGGCTCGGAACTATGGCTACACCTTC	CASSPPLGEARNYGYTF
-	TRBV11-2	TRBD2	TRBJ2-1	19	TGTGCCAGCAGCTTAGATAATCGGGAGGGCTTATCTTCCTACAATGAGCAGTTCTTC	CASSLDNREGLSSYNEQFF
many	TRBV27	TRBD1	TRBJ2-2	16	TGTGCCAGCAGTTCCCGGACAGGGAGGCTCACCGGGGAGCTGTTTTTT	CASSSRTGRLTGELFF
few	TRBV4-2	-	TRBJ2-5	15	TGTGCCAGCAGCCAAGATCGTGAAGGGCGGGAGACCCAGTACTTC	CASSQDREGRETQYF
few	TRBV7-3	-	TRBJ1-1	13	TGTGCCAGCAGCTTAAATGGGGTACAGGAAGCTTTCTTT	CASSLNGVQEAFF
-	TRBV5-1	-	TRBJ1-1	15	TGCGCCAGCAGCCCCAACAGGGACGGTGTGGCTGAAGCTTTCTTT	CASSPNRDGVAEAFF
once	TRBV2	TRBD1	TRBJ1-2	13	TGTGCCAGCAGTTCGCAGGGGGCGAATGGCTACACCTTC	CASSSQGANGYTF
few	TRBV4-3	-	TRBJ2-7	15	TGCGCCAGCAGCCAAGATCACACGGCTAGCAAGACCAGGTACTTC	CASSQDHTASKTRYF
-	TRBV4-1	-	TRBJ1-1	15	TGCGCCAGCAGCCAAGGGGGGGGAAATTTTGCTGAAGCTTTCTTT	CASSQGGGNFAEAFF
few	TRBV7-2	TRBD2	TRBJ2-5	16	TGTGCCAGCAGCCCACCGGGACTAGCGGCCCAAGAGACCCAGTACTTC	CASSPPGLAAQETQYF
-	TRBV12-3/TRBV12-4	TRBD1	TRBJ2-1	15	TGTGCCAGCAGTACCGGGACAGGGGATCTCGCTGAGCAGTTCTTC	CASSTGTGDLAEQFF
-	TRBV29-1	-	TRBJ2-7	13	TGCAGCGTTGGTAGCGCAGGTGGCTACGAGCAGTACTTC	CSVGSAGGYEQYF
few	TRBV5-4	-	TRBJ1-1	13	TGTGCCAGCGGGGGGGGCCTAAACACTGAAGCTTTCTTT	CASGGGLNTEAFF
few	TRBV13	TRBD2	TRBJ2-2	17	TGTGCCAGCAGCTTAGGTCGAAAAGCGGGAGAGGCCGGGGAGCTGTTTTTT	CASSLGRKAGEAGELFF
many	TRBV7-3	TRBD2	TRBJ2-3	18	TGTGCCAGCAGCTTTCGCGGGGGGGGTGACTATAGCACAGATACGCAGTATTTT	CASSFRGGGDYSTDTQYF
few	TRBV6-1	-	TRBJ2-1	14	TGTGCCAGCACCGGGTTGGGGGGGGCCGATGAGCAGTTCTTC	CASTGLGGADEQFF
-	TRBV12-3/TRBV12-4	-	TRBJ2-7	15	TGTGCCAGCAGTTTAGGATGGACAGACTCCTACGAGCAGTACTTC	CASSLGWTDSYEQYF
few	TRBV5-1	-	TRBJ2-5	15	TGCGCCAGCAGCTTGGGTCCCGGCCTCCAAGAGACCCAGTACTTC	CASSLGPGLQETQYF
-	TRBV6-4	-	TRBJ2-3	15	TGTGCCAGCAGTGACTCGATGCTAGCGCCAGATACGCAGTATTTT	CASSDSMLAPDTQYF
-	TRBV19	-	TRBJ1-2	14	TGTGCCAGTAGTATCGGGGGGCCAGACTATGGCTACACCTTC	CASSIGGPDYGYTF
-	TRBV5-4	TRBD2	TRBJ2-1	15	TGTGCCAGCAGCGGCAGCGGGAGCGGATACAATGAGCAGTTCTTC	CASSGSGSGYNEQFF